This TCR beta chain was documented in a study of naive CD8 T cells in extremely preterm neonates. Elective cesarean births at roughly 35-43 weeks, without labor or membrane rupture, supplied the cord blood. Details on this clone: Its antigen is unknown.

Study results and limitations: Term neonates about 0.4%, young children 0.03%, adults around 0.01%; preterm neonates shared about 2.9%. iChao1 richness was lowest in preterm neonates, significantly versus all ages. Preterm infants showed shorter CDR3s, fewer N additions and less trimming than older groups.

Profiling relied on immunoSEQ multiplex PCR, and the TCRdb table lists in-frame clones only, not all of them. The sample has thousands of clones; approximately 98% are singletons. Material: naive CD8+ T cells from cord blood. The receptor was derived from a newborn in good health.

The DNA for the CDR3 is TGTGCCAGCAGTCCCCTTGATACGCAGTATTTT. Its translation: CASSPLDTQYF. The V call is TRBV6-5, the J call TRBJ2-3; D gene ambiguous. V was cut by 5 bases and J by 6 bases, with 6 bases left in between. Germline CDR1 reads MNHEY; CDR2 reads SVGAGI. This CDR3 comprises 11 residues.